Below, 29 T cell receptor beta chains from the same sample are listed, as sequenced in a study of post-analysis software for immune sequencing data. Study outcomes and limitations: In patients, TRBV5-6, TRBV5-1 and TRBV20-1 belonged to roughly five TRBV segments found more frequently than in controls.

Unique molecular identifiers were carried by the TCR beta cDNA libraries. TCRdb ran MiXCR on the PCR reads and lists one entry per CDR3 protein. The sample holds some 690,000 distinct CDR3 sequences; 30% are singletons and the top ten take 0.55% to 0.65%. These receptors have no known antigen. Sample: blood. The receptors derive from a girl aged 10 to 17 with multiple sclerosis.

This clonotype has a count of ten or more. The rearrangement links TRBV4-3 to TRBJ2-7, with D perhaps being TRBD1 or TRBD2 (5 bases each). The CDR3 is made up of 14 amino acids. V was clipped by 0 bases and J by 4 bases, with 10 bases between them. In germline, CDR1 is LGHNA, CDR2 YSLEER. The CDR3: CASSQDGTEYEQYF. CDR3 bases: TGCGCCAGCAGCCAAGATGGGACGGAATACGAGCAGTACTTC.

J is TRBJ2-5 and V is TRBV6-5, with D perhaps TRBD1 (6 bases). The V gene lost 8 bases and the J gene lost 4 bases, with 23 bases spanning the gap. The germline V gene has CDR1 MNHEY and CDR2 SVGAGI. This CDR3 is built from 16 residues. CDR3 sequence: CASQTHTGFERETQYF. The CDR3 nucleotides are TGTGCCAGCCAGACCCATACAGGGTTTGAACGAGAGACCCAGTACTTC.

V is TRBV5-4 and J is TRBJ2-3; 8 bases are shared with TRBD2. J gave up 2 bases and V 4 bases, and 6 bases lay outside the gene matches. The CDR3 consists of 15 residues. CDR1 SGHNT and CDR2 YYREEE come from the germline V gene (reference sequence). The CDR3 region has the DNA TGTGCCAGCAGCCCAGCGGGGGCCTTCACAGATACGCAGTATTTT. It yields the protein CASSPAGAFTDTQYF.

This clonotype was seen once. J is TRBJ1-4 and V is TRBV6-5, with 7 bases fitting TRBD1. With V trimmed by 5 bases and J by 5 bases, 5 bases remained unmatched. The CDR3 runs to 14 residues. Germline CDR1 and CDR2: MNHEY and SVGAGI. The CDR3 DNA reads as TGTGCCAGCAGTGCGTCCAGGGGGAATGAAAAACTGTTTTTT. Protein sequence: CASSASRGNEKLFF.

The rearrangement uses TRBV20-1 and TRBJ1-1; weak D call: TRBD1 (6 bases). This CDR3 contains 14 residues. Looked up from germline, CDR1 is DFQATT and CDR2 is SNEGSKA (reference sequence). V dropped 6 bases and J dropped 4 bases, with 18 bases sitting between them. CDR3 bases: TGCAGTGCGTCTCCAGGGGCCTGGGGCACTGAAGCTTTCTTT. Protein sequence: CSASPGAWGTEAFF.

This clonotype has only a few counts. The gene calls are TRBV7-6 and TRBJ2-1, with a tentative D call TRBD2 (5 bases). The ends were cut back, 1 base at V and 7 bases at J, with 20 bases in the middle. CDR3 size: 17 residues. Germline values: CDR1 SGHVS, CDR2 FNYEAQ. The CDR3 sequence: CASSLVLGEGLGNEQFF. In DNA form, the CDR3 reads TGTGCCAGCAGCTTAGTTCTAGGTGAGGGCCTTGGGAATGAGCAGTTCTTC. Looking up the rest from reference TRBV7-6 and TRBJ2-1 gives the full variable domain: GAGVSQSPRYKVTKRGQDVALRCDPISGHVSLYWYRQALGQGPEFLTYFNYEAQQDKSGLPNDRFSAERPEGSISTLTIQRTEQRDSAMYRCASSLVLGEGLGNEQFFGPGTRLTVL.

The genes are TRBV4-2 and TRBJ2-1; 11 bases fit TRBD2. From germline, CDR1 is LGHNA and CDR2 YNFKEQ. V gave up 1 base and J gave up 6 bases; unmatched junction bases: 5. The CDR3 runs 16 residues. CDR3 in amino acids: CASSQGSGLAVNEQFF. The CDR3, as DNA: TGTGCCAGCAGCCAAGGCTCGGGACTAGCGGTCAATGAGCAGTTCTTC.

This clonotype was detected ten times or more. The chain couples TRBV20-1 to TRBJ2-3; TRBD2 aligns across 10 bases. Germline V gene data show CDR1 as DFQATT and CDR2 as SNEGSKA (reference sequence). The CDR3 length is 14 residues. The trim removed 4 bases at V and 8 bases at J, leaving 9 bases unmatched. CDR3 nucleotide sequence: TGCAGTGCTATCACAGCGGGGGGGCTCGGTACGCAGTATTTT. Amino acids: CSAITAGGLGTQYF.

The gene calls are TRBV28 and TRBJ2-7; 8 nucleotides agree with TRBD2. Unmatched junction bases numbered 7, after V lost 6 bases and J lost 3 bases. CDR3 length: 14 residues. Germline CDR1 is MDHEN and CDR2 is SYDVKM. CDR3 sequence (DNA): TGTGCCAGCAGCCAGAGGGCGGGAGGCTACGAGCAGTACTTC. Translation: CASSQRAGGYEQYF.

J is TRBJ2-3 and V is TRBV28; no clear D. Deletions cut 11 bases from V and 3 bases from J, with 21 bases between. CDR1 is MDHEN, CDR2 SYDVKM, per germline. The CDR3 consists of 15 residues. CDR3 amino acids: CAAHSDPLNTDTQYF. CDR3 sequence (DNA): TGTGCCGCCCACTCCGACCCTCTCAATACAGATACGCAGTATTTT.

A remark on this clonotype: A clone one base away is much larger, so this may be a read error. Since no conserved phenylalanine or tryptophan closes the CDR3, a read error is the likely cause. The gene calls are TRBV6-4 and TRBJ2-6; no clear D gene. Trimming stripped 2 bases from V and 1 base from J, with 6 bases between. The CDR3 sequence is 15 residues long. Germline lookup yields CDR1 MRHNA and CDR2 SNTAGT. In DNA form, the CDR3 reads TGTGCCAGCAGTGACGGTAGATCTGGGGCCAACGTCCTGACTGTC. This encodes CASSDGRSGANVLTV.

Only a few counts were recorded for this clonotype. The CDR3 DNA reads as TGTGCCAGCAGGGCCGGGACTAACTATGGCTACACCTTC. Protein sequence: CASRAGTNYGYTF. The chain employs TRBV12-3 or TRBV12-4 and TRBJ1-2; unclear D gene. V lost 6 bases, J lost 0 bases, and 8 bases lay in between. The CDR3 loop spans 13 amino acids.

In this sample, this clonotype turned up a few times. This sequence joins TRBV20-1 and TRBJ2-7; TRBD2 matches 13 bases. The V and J ends lost 3 bases and 7 bases, in that order; junction bases with no gene match: 9. The CDR3 is made up of 15 amino acids. Germline V lookup: CDR1 DFQATT, CDR2 SNEGSKA (reference sequence). The CDR3 protein is CSASPGLAGAREQYF. The CDR3 region has the DNA TGCAGTGCTAGTCCCGGACTAGCGGGAGCGAGGGAGCAGTACTTC.

This clonotype has at least ten counts. The gene calls are TRBV29-1 and TRBJ1-2; 7 nucleotides match TRBD1. CDR1 SQVTM and CDR2 ANQGSEA come from the germline V gene. CDR3 size: 12 residues. Trimming cost V 7 bases and J 3 bases; bases outside gene matches: 5. The CDR3 sequence is CSAQGVHYGYTF. The CDR3 DNA reads TGCAGCGCTCAGGGGGTCCACTATGGCTACACCTTC.

The chain combines TRBV5-1 with TRBJ2-1; D possibly corresponds to TRBD1 (6 bases). Germline V gene sequence: CDR1 SGHRS, CDR2 YFSETQ. The CDR3 has 17 residues. Trimming pared 4 bases from V and 5 bases from J, leaving 22 bases between. The CDR3 DNA is TGCGCCAGCAGCAAACGCTTTCAGGGGAATGTGGACAATGAGCAGTTCTTC. This codes for CASSKRFQGNVDNEQFF. The variable domain in full, completed from reference TRBV5-1 and TRBJ2-1, reads KAGVTQTPRYLIKTRGQQVTLSCSPISGHRSVSWYQQTPGQGLQFLFEYFSETQRNKGNFPGRFSGRQFSNSRSEMNVSTLELGDSALYLCASSKRFQGNVDNEQFFGPGTRLTVL.

This clonotype has a handful of counts. This sequence joins TRBV20-1 and TRBJ1-5, with a tentative D call TRBD1 (6 bases). CDR3 length: 16 residues. Germline lookup yields CDR1 DFQATT and CDR2 SNEGSKA (reference sequence). Trimming took off 4 bases at V and 2 bases at J, with 18 bases between the two ends. The CDR3 loop reads CSAIQGGGGGNQPQHF. CDR3 sequence (DNA): TGCAGTGCTATACAGGGCGGAGGTGGGGGCAATCAGCCCCAGCATTTT.

This chain connects TRBV28 to TRBJ2-7, with unresolved D. The CDR3 has 13 amino acids. CDR1 is MDHEN, CDR2 SYDVKM, per germline. Between the trimmed V and J ends, which lost 7 bases and 2 bases, there was a span of 12 bases. Written as DNA, the CDR3 is TGTGCCAGCAAGGTTCACGGAACCTACGAGCAGTACTTC. This codes for CASKVHGTYEQYF.

This sequence joins TRBV6-2 or TRBV6-3 and TRBJ1-2; D call uncertain. Germline loops: CDR1 MNHEY, CDR2 SVGEGT. The CDR3 has 14 residues. V shed 7 bases and J shed 2 bases, with 14 bases lying between them. Here the CDR3 reads CASIPAIGNYGYTF. CDR3 in DNA: TGTGCCAGCATCCCCGCTATCGGCAACTATGGCTACACCTTC.

This clonotype was found a few times. The chain combines TRBV7-9 with TRBJ2-3; D not resolved. There are 14 residues in the CDR3. Germline V lookup: CDR1 SEHNR, CDR2 FQNEAQ (reference sequence). The V and J ends lost 1 base and 5 bases respectively, with 10 bases between them. Here the CDR3 reads CASSLEAHGDTQYF. The CDR3 DNA is TGTGCCAGCAGCTTAGAGGCCCACGGAGATACGCAGTATTTT. Full variable domain (rest looked up from reference TRBV7-9 and TRBJ2-3): DTGVSQNPRHKITKRGQNVTFRCDPISEHNRLYWYRQTLGQGPEFLTYFQNEAQLEKSRLLSDRFSAERPKGSFSTLEIQRTEQGDSAMYLCASSLEAHGDTQYFGPGTRLTVL.

The DNA of the CDR3 is TGCAGCGTTGATGTGCTAGCGGGGGGTATTTCCTACAATGAGCAGTTCTTC. Translation gives CSVDVLAGGISYNEQFF. V is TRBV29-1 and J is TRBJ2-1; 11 bases match TRBD2. J lost 1 base, V lost 3 bases, and 8 bases had no gene match. Germline CDR1 and CDR2: SQVTM and ANQGSEA. There are 17 residues in the CDR3.

J is TRBJ2-5 and V is TRBV6-5, with TRBD2 matching 7 bases. Germline V gene sequence: CDR1 MNHEY, CDR2 SVGAGI. J gave up 2 bases and V 5 bases, and 5 bases lay outside the gene matches. The CDR3 covers 14 residues. The CDR3 DNA sequence: TGTGCCAGCAGTGGCGGGGGTCTTCAAGAGACCCAGTACTTC. This sequence encodes CASSGGGLQETQYF.

This clonotype was found once. The rearrangement links TRBV7-9 to TRBJ2-2, with D possibly TRBD1 on 6 matching bases. The germline gives CDR1 SEHNR, CDR2 FQNEAQ (reference sequence). This CDR3 spans 12 amino acids. The V end was cut by 6 bases, the J end by 10 bases, with 12 bases between. CDR3 sequence reads: CASRVQGEELFF. The CDR3 nucleotides are TGTGCCAGCAGGGTACAGGGTGAGGAGCTGTTTTTT.

This clonotype was picked up many times. The chain links TRBV29-1 to TRBJ2-3; perhaps TRBD1 as D (6 bases). Germline V lookup: CDR1 SQVTM, CDR2 ANQGSEA. The CDR3 is 15 residues long. V shed 6 bases and J shed 2 bases, with 18 bases lying between them. CDR3 nucleotides: TGCAGCGTCTACAAACAGGGTAACCCCACAGATACGCAGTATTTT. Translated, it gives CSVYKQGNPTDTQYF.

This clonotype has just a few counts. A clone one base away is much larger, so this may be a read error. The chain combines TRBV5-1 with TRBJ2-5; maybe TRBD1 (6 bases). V was shortened by 3 bases and J by 2 bases, with 11 bases between the two germline ends. The germline V gene encodes CDR1 SGHRS and CDR2 YFSETQ. This CDR3 is 14 amino acids long. In nucleotides, the CDR3 is TGCGCCAGCAGCTGGGGGCAGGCTCAAGAGACCCAGTACTTC. It is translated as CASSWGQAQETQYF.

Here the CDR3 reads CASQVFQRENEQFF. Here the CDR3 DNA reads TGTGCCAGCCAGGTCTTTCAGAGGGAGAATGAGCAGTTCTTC. The V call is TRBV2, the J call TRBJ2-1, with D maybe TRBD2 (5 bases). The CDR3 has 14 residues. The V end was cut by 8 bases, the J end by 7 bases, with 18 bases between. Germline CDR1 is SNHLY and CDR2 is FYNNEI.

V is TRBV6-5 and J is TRBJ2-1; TRBD1 matches 7 bases. There are 18 residues in the CDR3. Germline assignment: CDR1 MNHEY and CDR2 SVGAGI. V dropped 0 bases and J dropped 3; count of bases not matched to a gene: 11. The chain's CDR3 is CASSYSGAPGQIYNEQFF. For the CDR3, the DNA is TGTGCCAGCAGTTACTCCGGCGCCCCGGGACAGATCTACAATGAGCAGTTCTTC.

The table lists this clonotype with many counts. This chain connects TRBV7-9 to TRBJ2-5; D may be TRBD2 (6 bases). Deletions cut 1 base from V and 5 bases from J, with 17 bases between. CDR3 length equals 16 residues. Germline CDR1 and CDR2: SEHNR and FQNEAQ (reference sequence). In nucleotides, the CDR3 is TGTGCCAGCAGCTTAGTTCGGCAGGCTGGGGGGGAGACCCAGTACTTC. Encoded protein: CASSLVRQAGGETQYF. Based on the CDR3 plus reference TRBV7-9 and TRBJ2-5, the full variable domain is DTGVSQNPRHKITKRGQNVTFRCDPISEHNRLYWYRQTLGQGPEFLTYFQNEAQLEKSRLLSDRFSAERPKGSFSTLEIQRTEQGDSAMYLCASSLVRQAGGETQYFGPGTRLLVL.

This sequence joins TRBV20-1 and TRBJ2-1; D is unclear. With 7 bases removed from V and 4 bases from J, the gap between germline ends came to 5 bases. Germline lookup yields CDR1 DFQATT and CDR2 SNEGSKA (reference sequence). CDR3 length equals 10 residues. The CDR3 reads CSGEYNEQFF. CDR3 nucleotides: TGCAGTGGAGAATACAATGAGCAGTTCTTC.

This sequence joins TRBV12-3 or TRBV12-4 and TRBJ2-4, with TRBD1 matching over 9 bases. Trimming removed 5 bases from V and 3 bases from J; junction bases left unmatched: 5. This CDR3 has 15 residues. The CDR3 is CASSTDRGVKNIQYF. The CDR3 bases are TGTGCCAGCAGTACGGACAGGGGTGTCAAAAACATTCAGTACTTC.